This T cell receptor (beta chain) was sequenced during a study of blood T cell repertoires in COVID-19. This clone is a singleton in its sample. The germline V gene encodes CDR1 ENHRY and CDR2 SYGVKD. This CDR3 is 17 amino acids long. Trimming pared 4 bases from V and 0 bases from J, leaving 19 bases between. Assignments of participants to cohorts depended upon their own reported clinical history. The protocol was immunoSEQ multiplex PCR, while the TCRdb copy is restricted to in-frame clones and leaves out a portion. This sample has about 330,000 clones, with roughly 90% found just once. The TCR comes from a woman in her twenties or thirties who had recovered from COVID-19. The chain couples TRBV10-3 to TRBJ2-7; D may be TRBD1 (5 bases). Sample: PBMCs or T cells enriched from blood (not recorded which). This chain's CDR3 is CAISAGNPGPSSYEQYF. CDR3 DNA sequence: TGTGCCATCAGTGCAGGGAATCCGGGCCCAAGCTCCTACGAGCAGTACTTC.